This T cell receptor beta chain is from a study of T cells in Graves' hyperthyroidism and ophthalmopathy (dated by TCRdb to the late 2010s). Turning to the overall study: Peripheral blood was collected at initial diagnosis, before any treatment. To identify distinguishing TCR V-J signatures, a discovery cohort of 95 to 100 patients was used, comprising approximately 40 with Graves' ophthalmopathy and some 60 with stable Graves' hyperthyroidism. An independent validation cohort of under 20 hyperthyroidism patients and more than 15 patients who later progressed to ophthalmopathy tested prospective prediction of ophthalmopathy. For training and testing, the 80 to 100 patients in the discovery cohort were randomly divided in a 7:3 ratio. In more than five Graves' hyperthyroidism patients, the study also compared T-cell repertoires from thyroid tissue with T-cell repertoires from blood. After blood sampling, hyperthyroidism patients were treated with methimazole at a starting dose of 30 mg daily, and ophthalmopathy patients were treated with high-dose intravenous methylprednisolone. The paper describes TCR Vbeta CDR3 sequencing of about 140 peripheral blood samples, made up of some 42 ophthalmopathy patients, 70 to 80 hyperthyroidism patients and 17 progressor patients.

General findings and caveats noted by the study authors: In validation, the model predicted progression to ophthalmopathy a median of around 6.5 months before onset, with approximately 70% sensitivity and 72.22% specificity. Most expanded thyroid clonotypes (frequency above 0.001) were also found in blood, which suggests that blood repertoires may mirror thyroid immune responses. No statistical method was used to set the sample size in advance, and investigators knew the group allocation. In cross-validation, a model built on a 13 V-J signature told ophthalmopathy apart from stable hyperthyroidism with over 85% sensitivity and 81% to 82% specificity, and in testing the same model reached 80%/75%.

In the ophthalmopathy patients, disease was moderately to severely active, with a Clinical Activity Score of 3 or more, a NOSPECS grade of 4 or more, and a duration of less than 3 months. Exclusion was applied to patients with uncontrolled infections, other autoimmune diseases, pregnancy or lactation. Diagnoses were based on clinical symptoms, serum thyroxine and TRAb, thyroid ultrasound and orbital computed tomography. Ficoll-Paque density gradient centrifugation was used to isolate PBMCs from approximately 11 ml of fresh peripheral blood. Total RNA was extracted using Trizol reagent, and RNA quality was assessed on an Agilent 2100 Bioanalyzer. The CDR3 contains 13 residues, cysteine and phenylalanine counted. Solely the CDR3 DNA is kept, with 39 bases framed from the first base. A word on this clonotype: The antigen this receptor binds is unknown. This could be a read error, since a much larger clone is one nucleotide away.

The TCR beta CDR3 regions were amplified from the RNA transcripts. A first-round RT-PCR of the TCR CDR3 used the HTBI primer set with the Qiagen OneStep RT-PCR kit. Libraries were constructed in a second round of multiplex PCR, after which size selection and purification were performed. The libraries were sequenced on an Illumina HiSeq2000 using paired-end 100 bp reads. As for how the authors treated the data: SOAPnuke was used to process the raw data, throwing out any read that contained adapters or uncalled bases, had a mean Phred below 15, or lacked an exact constant-primer or identifier match. High-quality paired reads were merged with COPE v1.2.5, and unique nucleotide sequences were defined as clonotypes. MiTCR v1.1 was used to align clonotypes to the IMGT TRBV, TRBD and TRBJ reference segments. Analysis was restricted to V-J combinations with a frequency above 0.0001, which covered about 99% of repertoires. The TCS score was defined as F50 (clonal expansion) divided by E x V (chaos), with BLOSUM62-based TCRdist calculated between CDR3 peptides within each V-J. Welch's t-statistics and random forest reduced around 550 V-J features to about 12, which were used in a naive Bayes classifier (R e1071). The raw public data were reprocessed by TCRdb itself: fastp quality trimming at Q25, MiXCR clonotype calling, in-frame beta chains only. Each CDR3 protein gets just one entry, which takes the most common genes and DNA from the rows behind it. TCRdb, rather than the study authors, made the V and J calls. The sample profile shows 700,000 or so distinct CDR3 sequences; roughly 15% of them were found once. The ten largest account for under 15% of the sample.

In this chain, TRBV12-3 or TRBV12-4 is recombined with TRBJ1-2; 7 bases in the middle match TRBD1. Sequenced material: blood. The receptor's source is a woman aged 45-65 years with Graves' ophthalmopathy. The CDR3 corresponds to CASSQQGNYGCTF. The DNA reads as follows: TGTGCCAGCAGTCAACAGGGGAACTATGGCTGCACCTTC.